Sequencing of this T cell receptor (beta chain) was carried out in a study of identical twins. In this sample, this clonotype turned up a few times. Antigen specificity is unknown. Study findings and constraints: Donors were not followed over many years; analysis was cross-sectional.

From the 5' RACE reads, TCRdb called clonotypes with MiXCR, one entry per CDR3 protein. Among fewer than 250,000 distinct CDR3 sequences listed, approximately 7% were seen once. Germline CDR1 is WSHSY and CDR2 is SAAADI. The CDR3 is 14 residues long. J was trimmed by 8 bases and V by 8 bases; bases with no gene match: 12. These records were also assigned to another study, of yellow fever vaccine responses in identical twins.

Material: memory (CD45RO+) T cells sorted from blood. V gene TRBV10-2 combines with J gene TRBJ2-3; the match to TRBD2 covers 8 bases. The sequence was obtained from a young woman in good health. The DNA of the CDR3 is TGCGCCAGCCTTAGCGGGGTTGGGGGTGGTACGCAGTATTTT. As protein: CASLSGVGGGTQYF.